What follows are 18 T cell receptor beta chains derived from one specimen sequenced in a study of T cell responses to AZD1222 COVID-19 vaccine (dated by TCRdb to 2020 to 2022). Libraries were constructed by the immunoSEQ multiplex PCR assay. TCRdb re-hosts the immuneACCESS table, in-frame sequences only. Its copies lack some clones; in the studies checked, an unresolved V gene accounts for under half of them, and the cause for the rest is not known. For this sample the table gives roughly 130,000 clones, of which approximately 83% were detected only once. 1.5% to 2% of the sample rests with the top ten. In the paper's terms, the time point label means: baseline before first vaccination. Sequenced here: peripheral blood, sampled on day 0 of AZD1222 vaccination. All receptors derive from an adult in good health.

The table lists this clone with a few counts. This rearrangement joins TRBV18 to TRBJ2-1; 10 bases match TRBD2. Germline lookup yields CDR1 KGHSH and CDR2 LQKENI. The ends lost 3 bases at V and 0 bases at J; junction bases unmatched: 8. The CDR3 has 18 amino acids. The CDR3 here is CASSPSGLALSSYNEQFF. The CDR3 DNA follows: TGTGCCAGCTCACCTTCGGGACTAGCGTTGAGCTCCTACAATGAGCAGTTCTTC.

The table lists this clone with a few counts. This chain joins TRBV6-5 and TRBJ2-2, with a possible D match to TRBD1 (6 bases). Trimming removed 6 bases from V and 5 bases from J, with 10 bases in between. The CDR3 has 13 residues. The germline CDR1 and CDR2 sequences are MNHEY and SVGAGI. The CDR3 spells CASRSTGTGELFF. The CDR3 DNA reads TGTGCCAGCAGGTCTACAGGGACCGGGGAGCTGTTTTTT.

The chain uses TRBV27 and TRBJ2-5; TRBD2 matches 14 bases. In germline, CDR1 is MNHEY, CDR2 SMNVEV (reference sequence). This CDR3 has 14 residues. J was trimmed by 5 bases and V by 7 bases; bases with no gene match: 3. The CDR3 here is CASKTSGRVETQYF. Written as DNA, the CDR3 is TGTGCCAGCAAGACTAGCGGGAGGGTGGAGACCCAGTACTTC.

J is TRBJ1-1 and V is TRBV5-1, with D maybe TRBD1 (6 bases). The germline V and J ends were trimmed by 6 bases and 1 base, with 13 bases remaining between them. Germline loops: CDR1 SGHRS, CDR2 YFSETQ. This CDR3 region has 14 residues. The CDR3 nucleotides are TGCGCCAGCACTCGGGGGGCTGGGAACACTGAAGCTTTCTTT. Amino acids: CASTRGAGNTEAFF.

This rearrangement joins TRBV7-9 to TRBJ1-1, with D unresolved. The CDR3 length is 15 residues. Trimming removed 3 bases at V and 1 base at J, with 12 bases between. Germline CDR1 is SEHNR and CDR2 is FQNEAQ (reference sequence). This chain's CDR3 is CASSFKGGPNTEAFF. In DNA form, the CDR3 reads TGTGCCAGCAGCTTTAAGGGAGGACCGAACACTGAAGCTTTCTTT.

This sequence joins TRBV24-1 and TRBJ2-1; a weak D match, TRBD1 (6 bases). Trimming shortened V by 9 bases and J by 1 base, and 9 bases separated the two germline ends. Germline-derived CDR1 and CDR2 are KGHDR and SFDVKD. This CDR3 has 13 residues. As DNA, the CDR3 is TGTGCCACCGTAGGACAGTCCTACAATGAGCAGTTCTTC. This encodes CATVGQSYNEQFF.

Points on this clone: This may arise from a read error, as a much more abundant clone is one base away. Other nucleotide sequences from this sample produce the same CDR3. The rearrangement uses TRBV19 and TRBJ1-1; D not resolved. The V gene lost 7 bases and the J gene lost 0 bases, with 15 bases spanning the gap. The germline V gene encodes CDR1 LNHDA and CDR2 SQIVND (reference sequence). CDR3 length: 15 amino acids. In nucleotides, the CDR3 is TGTGCCAGTACCTCTCAAGGCGGTATGAACACTGAAGCTTTCTTT. Protein product: CASTSQGGMNTEAFF. Full variable domain (rest looked up from reference TRBV19 and TRBJ1-1): DGGITQSPKYLFRKEGQNVTLSCEQNLNHDAMYWYRQDPGQGLRLIYYSQIVNDFQKGDIAEGYSVSREKKESFPLTVTSAQKNPTAFYLCASTSQGGMNTEAFFGQGTRLTVV.

This chain links TRBV29-1 with TRBJ2-1, with 7 nucleotides matching TRBD2. Germline V CDR1 and CDR2: SQVTM, ANQGSEA. The CDR3 extends over 18 amino acids. J was trimmed by 1 base and V by 7 bases; bases with no gene match: 19. The CDR3 here is CSAEGAGSPGGSYNEQFF. As DNA, the CDR3 is TGCAGCGCCGAGGGAGCGGGATCTCCGGGAGGATCCTACAATGAGCAGTTCTTC.

The table lists this clone with a few counts. The genes are TRBV27 and TRBJ1-1, with D maybe TRBD1 (5 bases). Trimming took off 4 bases at V and 12 bases at J, with 18 bases between the two ends. The CDR3 covers 13 residues. Germline V gives CDR1 MNHEY, CDR2 SMNVEV (reference sequence). Here the CDR3 reads CASSWGGPELSFF. The CDR3 coding sequence is TGTGCCAGCAGTTGGGGCGGACCGGAGTTGTCTTTCTTT.

This rearrangement joins TRBV7-2 to TRBJ2-7, with TRBD2 identical over 7 bases. The J segment lost 1 base and the V segment lost 8 bases, leaving 5 bases of the junction unmatched. This CDR3 contains 13 residues. Germline values: CDR1 SGHTA, CDR2 FQGNSA. The CDR3 sequence: CASRRGGSYEQYF. The CDR3 DNA is TGTGCCAGCCGCCGCGGGGGTTCCTACGAGCAGTACTTC. The full variable domain, in which reference TRBV7-2 and TRBJ2-7 provide the parts outside the CDR3, is GAGVSQSPSNKVTEKGKDVELRCDPISGHTALYWYRQSLGQGLEFLIYFQGNSAPDKSGLPSDRFSAERTGGSVSTLTIQRTQQEDSAVYLCASRRGGSYEQYFGPGTRLTVT.

This chain links TRBV6-5 with TRBJ1-4; TRBD1 is a possible D gene (5 bases). The CDR3 has 15 residues. V shed 5 bases and J shed 7 bases, with 17 bases lying between them. Germline CDR1 MNHEY, CDR2 SVGAGI. The CDR3 reads CASSRPGTGPEKLFF. CDR3 DNA: TGTGCCAGCAGTCGACCAGGGACCGGACCTGAAAAACTGTTTTTT.

This clone is a singleton in its sample. V usage is TRBV6-5 and J usage is TRBJ1-5, with TRBD1 matching 8 bases. V lost 2 bases and J lost 4; bases outside the gene matches: 4. Germline CDR1 reads MNHEY; CDR2 reads SVGAGI. This CDR3 spans 15 amino acids. This CDR3 reads CASSYMTGANQPQHF. CDR3 coding DNA: TGTGCCAGCAGTTACATGACAGGGGCTAATCAGCCCCAGCATTTT.

This clone showed up just once. V gene TRBV18 combines with J gene TRBJ2-3, with 8 positions matching TRBD1. This CDR3 contains 13 residues. Trimming took 3 bases from V and 5 from J; bases not matched to a gene: 1. CDR1 and CDR2 (germline): KGHSH, LQKENI. This CDR3 is CASSPTGGDTQYF. CDR3 nucleotides: TGTGCCAGCTCACCTACAGGGGGAGATACGCAGTATTTT.

V and J are TRBV6-5 and TRBJ2-7; D may be TRBD1 (6 bases). Germline CDR1 MNHEY, CDR2 SVGAGI. The V end was cut by 5 bases, the J end by 2 bases, with 10 bases between. The CDR3 covers 13 residues. In DNA, the CDR3 is TGTGCCAGCAGTCGACAGGACCCCTACGAGCAGTACTTC. It encodes CASSRQDPYEQYF.

This clone is a singleton in its sample. The V gene is TRBV7-8, the J gene TRBJ2-7; the D gene is possibly TRBD1 (5 bases). CDR1 is SGHVS, CDR2 FQNEAQ, per germline. V was trimmed by 5 bases and J by 3 bases, leaving 8 bases between them. The CDR3 length is 12 residues. CDR3 sequence reads: CASSLRGYEQYF. CDR3 bases: TGTGCCAGCAGCCTAAGGGGCTACGAGCAGTACTTC.

This sequence joins TRBV5-1 and TRBJ1-4; no clear D. Germline-derived CDR1 and CDR2 are SGHRS and YFSETQ. The ends were cut back, 0 bases at V and 0 bases at J, with 9 bases in the middle. There are 16 residues in the CDR3. CDR3 protein: CASSLAPAATNEKLFF. The DNA for the CDR3 is TGCGCCAGCAGCTTGGCCCCGGCCGCAACTAATGAAAAACTGTTTTTT. Combining the CDR3 with reference TRBV5-1 and TRBJ1-4 gives the whole variable domain KAGVTQTPRYLIKTRGQQVTLSCSPISGHRSVSWYQQTPGQGLQFLFEYFSETQRNKGNFPGRFSGRQFSNSRSEMNVSTLELGDSALYLCASSLAPAATNEKLFFGSGTQLSVL.

This clone has just a few counts. The V call is TRBV5-1, the J call TRBJ2-1, with 10 bases identical to TRBD2. Losses at the gene ends were 5 bases for V and 1 base for J; bases not matched to a gene: 6. The germline gives CDR1 SGHRS, CDR2 YFSETQ. The CDR3 has 16 residues. The CDR3: CASRPTSGVSYNEQFF. The CDR3 DNA reads as TGCGCCAGCAGACCAACTAGCGGGGTATCCTACAATGAGCAGTTCTTC.

The CDR3 DNA reads TGTGCCAGTAGTATAGGATTAGGGGCCAACCCTAACTATGGCTACACCTTC. Amino acid sequence: CASSIGLGANPNYGYTF. The chain joins TRBV19 to TRBJ1-2; D might be TRBD1 (5 bases). Looked up from germline, CDR1 is LNHDA and CDR2 is SQIVND (reference sequence). Deletions cut 1 base from V and 0 bases from J, with 15 bases between. CDR3 length: 17 amino acids.